This entry lists 3 T cell receptor beta chains sequenced from one sample in a study of cytomegalovirus exposure and HLA in healthy donors. PCR was performed using 60 Vbeta and 13 Jbeta primers. Produced via immunoSEQ multiplex PCR; TCRdb's table is partial and in-frame only. Of roughly 190,000 clones listed, approximately 78% were seen once; the top ten hold 1.7%. Sequenced material: PBMCs. Every receptor here comes from a woman aged 18-29 years in good health and CMV-seronegative.

The CDR3 is CASSHPQGLGNYNEQFF. The CDR3 DNA is TGTGCCAGCAGCCATCCGCAGGGACTAGGTAATTACAATGAGCAGTTCTTC. The chain is built from TRBV4-2 and TRBJ2-1; 8 bases align to TRBD2. CDR1 and CDR2 from the germline V gene are LGHNA and YNFKEQ. The CDR3 runs to 17 residues. After removal of 3 bases from V and 4 bases from J, the junction contained 11 bases not matched to a gene.

V and J are TRBV15 and TRBJ2-5; D perhaps matches TRBD2 (5 bases). The CDR3 consists of 16 residues. CDR1 is LNHNV, CDR2 YYDKDF, per germline (reference sequence). Trimming left V 0 bases short and J 6 bases short, with 17 bases between. As DNA, the CDR3 is TGTGCCACCAGCAGAGATAATAGGACCCCCGGGAAGACCCAGTACTTC. Its protein is CATSRDNRTPGKTQYF.

The V gene is TRBV28, the J gene TRBJ2-2; a weak D match, TRBD2 (5 bases). Germline CDR1 reads MDHEN; CDR2 reads SYDVKM. With 8 bases removed from V and 1 base from J, the gap between germline ends came to 11 bases. CDR3 length equals 14 residues. The CDR3 DNA reads as TGTGCCAGCCTCGGAGGAGGGAACACCGGGGAGCTGTTTTTT. Residues: CASLGGGNTGELFF.